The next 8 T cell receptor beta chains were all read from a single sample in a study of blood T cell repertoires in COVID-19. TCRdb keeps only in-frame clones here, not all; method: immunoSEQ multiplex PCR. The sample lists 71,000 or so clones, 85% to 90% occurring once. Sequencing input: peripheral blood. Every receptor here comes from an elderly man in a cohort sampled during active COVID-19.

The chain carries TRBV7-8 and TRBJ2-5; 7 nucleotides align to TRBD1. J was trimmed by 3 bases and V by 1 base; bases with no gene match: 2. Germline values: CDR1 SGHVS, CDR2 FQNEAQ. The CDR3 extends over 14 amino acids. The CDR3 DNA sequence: TGTGCCAGCAGCTTAGTGGGACAGAAAGAGACCCAGTACTTC. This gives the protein CASSLVGQKETQYF.

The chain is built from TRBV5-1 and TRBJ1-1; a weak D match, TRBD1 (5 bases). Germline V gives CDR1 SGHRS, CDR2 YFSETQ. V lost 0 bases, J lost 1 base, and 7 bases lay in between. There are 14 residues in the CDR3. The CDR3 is CASSLGQTNTEAFF. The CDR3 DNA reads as TGCGCCAGCAGCTTGGGACAGACGAACACTGAAGCTTTCTTT.

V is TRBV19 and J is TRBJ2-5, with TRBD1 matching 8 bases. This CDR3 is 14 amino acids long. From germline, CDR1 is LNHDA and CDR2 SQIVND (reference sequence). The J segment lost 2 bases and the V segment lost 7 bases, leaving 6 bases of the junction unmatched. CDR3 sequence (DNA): TGTGCCAGTACTCGACAGGGGAATCAAGAGACCCAGTACTTC. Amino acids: CASTRQGNQETQYF.

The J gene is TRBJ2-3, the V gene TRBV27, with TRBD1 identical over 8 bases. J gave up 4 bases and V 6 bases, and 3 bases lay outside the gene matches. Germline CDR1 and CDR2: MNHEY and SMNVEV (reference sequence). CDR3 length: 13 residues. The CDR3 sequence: CASRTGDADTQYF. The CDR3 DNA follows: TGTGCCAGCAGGACAGGGGACGCAGATACGCAGTATTTT.

The CDR3 spells CASSPLAGGNEQFF. The CDR3, as DNA: TGTGCCAGCTCACCACTAGCGGGCGGGAATGAGCAGTTCTTC. The chain carries TRBV18 and TRBJ2-1; 7 nucleotides align to TRBD2. V lost 1 base, J lost 7 bases, and 4 bases stayed unmatched. The germline CDR1 and CDR2 sequences are KGHSH and LQKENI. The CDR3 runs to 14 residues.

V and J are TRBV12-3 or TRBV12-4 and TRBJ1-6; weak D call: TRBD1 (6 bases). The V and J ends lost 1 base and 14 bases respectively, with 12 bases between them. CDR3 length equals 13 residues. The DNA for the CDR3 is TGTGCCAGCAGTTTAGGCGACAGGATGGCCCTCCACTTT. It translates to CASSLGDRMALHF.

The CDR3 is CASSLGAGFGSPLHF. The CDR3 coding sequence is TGTGCCAGCAGCTTAGGAGCAGGGTTTGGTTCACCCCTCCACTTT. This chain links TRBV7-9 with TRBJ1-6; tentatively, D is TRBD1 (5 bases). The V gene lost 1 base and the J gene lost 9 bases, with 13 bases spanning the gap. The CDR3 consists of 15 residues. CDR1 SEHNR and CDR2 FQNEAQ come from the germline V gene (reference sequence).

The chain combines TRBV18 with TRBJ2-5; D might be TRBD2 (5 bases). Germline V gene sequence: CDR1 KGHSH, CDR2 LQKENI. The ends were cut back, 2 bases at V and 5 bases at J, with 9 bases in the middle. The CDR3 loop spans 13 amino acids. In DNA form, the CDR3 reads TGTGCCAGCTCACCAACCGGGGTGGAGACCCAGTACTTC. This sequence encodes CASSPTGVETQYF.